The present T cell receptor (beta chain) was sequenced within a study of cytotoxic CD8 clonotypes in ibrutinib-treated CLL. TCRdb keeps only in-frame clones here, not all; method: immunoSEQ multiplex PCR. The table shows hundreds of thousands of clones, with approximately 70% occurring only once. The CDR3 sequence is 16 residues long. CDR1 and CDR2 (germline): LGHNA, YNFKEQ. V lost 4 bases to trimming and J lost 7 bases, with 22 bases between them. With respect to this clone: Its antigen remains unidentified.

The study, taken as a whole, reports: Public clonotypes were uncommon and contracted or stayed stable on treatment. Different sampling times were used for sustained-remission and progressing patients.

Sequencing used PBMCs, obtained after 12 months of ibrutinib treatment. The source of this sequence is a human donor with chronic lymphocytic leukemia. V gene TRBV4-2 combines with J gene TRBJ2-5, with D possibly being TRBD1 (8 bases). The CDR3 DNA is TGTGCCAGCAGCCCGAGCCCGTTGACAGGGGAGGGGACCCAGTACTTC. Protein product: CASSPSPLTGEGTQYF.